These T cell receptor beta chains were read from a single sample in a study of blood T cell repertoires in COVID-19. Produced via immunoSEQ multiplex PCR; TCRdb's table is partial and in-frame only. This sample has over 150,000 clones; roughly 85% occur once, and the top ten carry more than 7.5%. The sample comprised peripheral blood. The receptors were sampled from a woman in her sixties with COVID-19, enrolled during active disease. CDR3s leave out the opening cysteine and the closing phenylalanine or tryptophan.

v_gene	CDR3aa
TRBV5-1	ASSLDPGTGGLGNTIY
TRBV18	ASSRDRENSPLH
TRBV19	ASSRQGMNTEAF
TRBV6-6	ASSYVSSRDPPLH
TRBV6-1	ASSEIFKTQY
TRBV7-9	ASSADTNTEAF
TRBV5-6	ASSLAPLSYEQY
TRBV19	ASSISLRSGYT
TRBV13	ASKGGQEETQY
TRBV6-5	ASSLGSGGIHGYT
TRBV5-6	ASASGGPSYNEQF